This paragraph reports one TCR beta chain. The germline V gene encodes CDR1 SNHLY and CDR2 FYNNEI. V was pared by 6 bases and J by 5 bases, with 13 bases between. This CDR3 has 13 amino acids. This specimen comes from a study of technical replicates of blood from a handful of donors. Libraries were prepared by immunoSEQ multiplex PCR; TCRdb keeps only in-frame clonotypes and omits some of them. The repertoire holds roughly 15,000 clones, with around 85% as singletons. Sequencing was performed on PBMCs. The TCR was taken from a human donor in good health. This sequence joins TRBV2 and TRBJ2-5; tentative D call: TRBD1 (5 bases). CDR3 sequence: CASRPQGGETQYF. CDR3 coding DNA: TGTGCCAGCAGGCCCCAGGGTGGGGAGACCCAGTACTTC.